This entry lists 31 T cell receptor beta chains sequenced from one sample in a study of blood T cell repertoires in COVID-19 (dated by TCRdb to the early 2020s). Libraries were prepared through the immunoSEQ multiplex PCR assay. The immuneACCESS repertoire file appears here via TCRdb, limited to in-frame rearrangements. These files lack a portion of the clones; in checked studies, under half of the deficit traces to unresolved V genes, and the cause of the others is not known. The sample contains 100,000 or so clones, about 89% of them found a single time. Approximately 10% of the sample lies in the top ten. Sequencing input: peripheral blood. The receptor source for this set is a woman aged 30 to 39 with acute or convalescent COVID-19.

The chain couples TRBV4-2 to TRBJ1-5, with TRBD1 identical over 7 bases. The V gene's germline CDR1 is LGHNA and CDR2 YNFKEQ. With 1 base clipped from V and 6 bases from J, the junction kept 18 bases outside the gene matches. CDR3 size: 19 residues. Written as DNA, the CDR3 is TGTGCCAGCAGCCAAGTGGGAGCCGGGGACAGAAAGGCCTCTCAGCCCCAGCATTTT. Translation: CASSQVGAGDRKASQPQHF.

V and J are TRBV7-9 and TRBJ2-1; D perhaps matches TRBD2 (6 bases). Germline V gives CDR1 SEHNR, CDR2 FQNEAQ (reference sequence). Trimming stripped 1 base from V and 5 bases from J, with 12 bases between. The CDR3 consists of 15 residues. Written as DNA, the CDR3 is TGTGCCAGCAGCTTAGGCAGCGGGTGGGACAATGAGCAGTTCTTC. Translated, it gives CASSLGSGWDNEQFF.

The rearrangement joins TRBV6-5 to TRBJ1-2; a possible D gene is TRBD1 (5 bases). This CDR3 comprises 13 residues. V was shortened by 5 bases and J by 7 bases, with 14 bases between the two germline ends. The germline gives CDR1 MNHEY, CDR2 SVGAGI. The CDR3 loop reads CASSPYQGSGYTF. Here the CDR3 DNA reads TGTGCCAGCAGTCCTTATCAGGGTAGTGGCTACACCTTC.

This sequence joins TRBV5-1 and TRBJ2-1, with 9 bases identical to TRBD2. Unmatched junction bases numbered 15, after V lost 4 bases and J lost 4 bases. The CDR3 is 18 amino acids. CDR1 and CDR2 from the germline V gene are SGHRS and YFSETQ. The CDR3 nucleotides read TGCGCCAGCAGCCTACGGGAGGTTGGAGCGGGGGGTTACAATGAGCAGTTCTTC. Its translation is CASSLREVGAGGYNEQFF.

A few counts support this clone. The chain links TRBV11-2 to TRBJ2-1, with 7 bases that match TRBD2. Germline-derived CDR1 and CDR2 are SGHAT and FQNNGV. CDR3 length equals 15 residues. J lost 2 bases, V lost 1 base, and 2 bases had no gene match. The CDR3 region has the DNA TGTGCCAGCAGCTTAGTTGCGGGGGCCTACAATGAGCAGTTCTTC. It specifies CASSLVAGAYNEQFF. Full variable domain (outside the CDR3, taken from reference TRBV11-2 and TRBJ2-1): EAGVAQSPRYKIIEKRQSVAFWCNPISGHATLYWYQQILGQGPKLLIQFQNNGVVDDSQLPKDRFSAERLKGVDSTLKIQPAKLEDSAVYLCASSLVAGAYNEQFFGPGTRLTVL.

The rearrangement uses TRBV25-1 and TRBJ1-2, with D maybe TRBD1 (5 bases). The V end was cut by 3 bases, the J end by 4 bases, with 9 bases between. This CDR3 has 13 amino acids. Germline CDR1 reads MGHDK; CDR2 reads SYGVNS. The CDR3 is CASSEGGVYGYTF. In nucleotides, the CDR3 is TGTGCCAGCAGTGAGGGGGGGGTCTATGGCTACACCTTC.

The chain is built from TRBV6-4 and TRBJ1-2; 9 bases line up with TRBD1. CDR1 is MRHNA, CDR2 SNTAGT, per germline. Losses at the gene ends were 3 bases for V and 7 bases for J; bases not matched to a gene: 15. The CDR3 totals 17 residues. The CDR3 is CASSEDDRGDLIGGYTF. CDR3 in DNA: TGTGCCAGCAGTGAAGATGACAGGGGGGATTTAATTGGTGGCTACACCTTC.

This chain joins TRBV6-5 and TRBJ1-1, with D possibly matching TRBD1 (5 bases). Germline V CDR1 and CDR2: MNHEY, SVGAGI. Between the trimmed V and J ends, which lost 8 bases and 0 bases, there was a span of 10 bases. This CDR3 comprises 13 residues. The chain's CDR3 is CASGKGMNTEAFF. The DNA of the CDR3 is TGTGCCAGCGGGAAGGGGATGAACACTGAAGCTTTCTTT.

This chain links TRBV6-6 with TRBJ1-2; 7 bases align to TRBD1. Looked up from germline, CDR1 is MNHNY and CDR2 is SVGAGI (reference sequence). V trimming: 7 bases; J trimming: 2 bases; junction bases outside the gene matches: 7. The CDR3 has 14 amino acids. The CDR3 bases are TGTGCCAGCACACCGGGACAGAGAAACTATGGCTACACCTTC. This gives the protein CASTPGQRNYGYTF.

V and J are TRBV2 and TRBJ1-2; 8 bases fit TRBD1. CDR1 is SNHLY, CDR2 FYNNEI, per germline. Losses at the gene ends were 4 bases for V and 7 bases for J; bases not matched to a gene: 8. There are 14 residues in the CDR3. The CDR3 DNA reads as TGTGCCAGCAGTGTGGTTCAGGGGGCGGTTGGCTACACCTTC. As protein: CASSVVQGAVGYTF.

The chain employs TRBV29-1 and TRBJ1-2; a weak D match, TRBD1 (6 bases). V was clipped by 7 bases and J by 4 bases, with 16 bases between them. Germline loops: CDR1 SQVTM, CDR2 ANQGSEA. The CDR3 runs 13 residues. The CDR3 protein is CSATTGQIYGYTF. As DNA, the CDR3 is TGCAGCGCCACCACCGGACAGATCTATGGCTACACCTTC.

Only a few counts were recorded for this clone. The chain uses TRBV4-1 and TRBJ1-2; D unclear. Germline V lookup: CDR1 MGHRA, CDR2 YSYEKL. The CDR3 has 14 amino acids. V was clipped by 1 base and J by 2 bases, with 8 bases between them. CDR3 coding DNA: TGCGCCAGCAGCCAAGGAAGTGGCAACTATGGCTACACCTTC. Its translation is CASSQGSGNYGYTF.

V usage is TRBV24-1 and J usage is TRBJ1-4; D remains unclear. Trimming removed 4 bases at V and 5 bases at J, with 13 bases between. The CDR3 extends over 15 amino acids. Germline V CDR1 and CDR2: KGHDR, SFDVKD. For the CDR3, the DNA is TGTGCCACCAGTGAATCCGACGGACTAAATGAAAAACTGTTTTTT. This gives the protein CATSESDGLNEKLFF.

The J gene is TRBJ2-2, the V gene TRBV9; 10 bases map to TRBD1. The CDR3 loop spans 15 amino acids. Germline V gives CDR1 SGDLS, CDR2 YYNGEE. The junction had 7 bases not matched to a gene; V was cut back by 3 bases and J by 8 bases. This chain's CDR3 is CASSETGTGAGELFF. CDR3 bases: TGTGCCAGCAGCGAGACCGGGACAGGGGCGGGGGAGCTGTTTTTT.

The V call is TRBV28, the J call TRBJ1-1; D gene ambiguous. The CDR3 spans 14 residues. Germline V gene sequence: CDR1 MDHEN, CDR2 SYDVKM. V gave up 6 bases and J gave up 0 bases, with 11 bases separating them. The CDR3 DNA is TGTGCCAGCAGCCCGATATACATGAACACTGAAGCTTTCTTT. Translated, it gives CASSPIYMNTEAFF. Variable domain in full (rest from reference TRBV28 and TRBJ1-1): DVKVTQSSRYLVKRTGEKVFLECVQDMDHENMFWYRQDPGLGLRLIYFSYDVKMKEKGDIPEGYSVSREKKERFSLILESASTNQTSMYLCASSPIYMNTEAFFGQGTRLTVV.

The gene calls are TRBV13 and TRBJ1-2; perhaps TRBD1 as D (6 bases). Germline CDR1 is PRHDT and CDR2 is FYEKMQ (reference sequence). CDR3 length: 12 residues. Trimming pared 5 bases from V and 8 bases from J, leaving 12 bases between. This CDR3 reads CASSTHRDGYTF. CDR3 nucleotide sequence: TGTGCCAGCAGCACACACAGGGACGGCTACACCTTC.

The rearrangement links TRBV27 to TRBJ1-5; 7 nucleotides align to TRBD1. The V gene's germline CDR1 is MNHEY and CDR2 SMNVEV (reference sequence). J was trimmed by 3 bases and V by 4 bases; bases with no gene match: 9. There are 16 residues in the CDR3. CDR3 protein: CASSSLEGADNQPQHF. The CDR3 DNA follows: TGTGCCAGCAGTTCCCTAGAGGGGGCCGACAATCAGCCCCAGCATTTT.

The chain joins TRBV7-9 to TRBJ1-1, with 8 bases that match TRBD1. The CDR3 has 15 residues. The germline gives CDR1 SEHNR, CDR2 FQNEAQ (reference sequence). Trimming cost V 5 bases and J 0 bases; bases outside gene matches: 5. Here the CDR3 DNA reads TGTGCCAGCAGCCTGGGGACAGGCTTGAACACTGAAGCTTTCTTT. Translating it yields CASSLGTGLNTEAFF.

The table lists this clone with a count of one. The rearrangement uses TRBV29-1 and TRBJ1-1; D is perhaps TRBD1 (5 bases). Trimming removed 5 bases from V and 2 bases from J, with 15 bases in between. Germline CDR1 SQVTM, CDR2 ANQGSEA. The CDR3 loop spans 14 amino acids. The CDR3 DNA reads TGCAGCGTTCGCGGGGGAGCCACAAACACTGAAGCTTTCTTT. Translated: CSVRGGATNTEAFF.

The chain joins TRBV28 to TRBJ1-3; no firm D call. Per the germline V gene, CDR1 is MDHEN and CDR2 is SYDVKM. The CDR3 length is 14 residues. V shed 7 bases and J shed 1 base, with 11 bases lying between them. The CDR3 here is CASNPDFSGNTIYF. The DNA of the CDR3 is TGTGCCAGCAATCCAGACTTTTCTGGAAACACCATATATTTT.

This chain joins TRBV11-3 and TRBJ2-6, with D maybe TRBD1 (5 bases). The CDR3 spans 17 residues. CDR1 SGHNT and CDR2 YENEEA come from the germline V gene. V shed 2 bases and J shed 3 bases, with 14 bases lying between them. As DNA, the CDR3 is TGTGCCAGCAGCTTAAACCTAGGGGCTGGTGGGGCCAACGTCCTGACTTTC. The encoded protein is CASSLNLGAGGANVLTF.

This clone was found once. This sequence joins TRBV30 and TRBJ1-4; tentatively, D is TRBD1 (5 bases). The CDR3 covers 11 residues. CDR1 is GTSNPN and CDR2 is SVGIG in the germline V gene (reference sequence). CDR3 DNA: TGTTCAGGAGGGCAGGGAGAAAAACTGTTTTTT. Translation: CSGGQGEKLFF.

The V gene is TRBV19, the J gene TRBJ1-4; 7 positions agree with TRBD1. CDR3 length: 14 amino acids. The V gene's germline CDR1 is LNHDA and CDR2 SQIVND (reference sequence). With 5 bases clipped from V and 3 bases from J, the junction kept 3 bases outside the gene matches. For the CDR3, the DNA is TGTGCCAGTAGTTCCGGGACAGCTAATGAAAAACTGTTTTTT. Amino acids: CASSSGTANEKLFF.

The rearrangement links TRBV18 to TRBJ1-6, with 9 bases lining up with TRBD1. CDR3 length: 16 amino acids. With 3 bases clipped from V and 7 bases from J, the junction kept 7 bases outside the gene matches. The germline CDR1 and CDR2 sequences are KGHSH and LQKENI. In nucleotides, the CDR3 is TGTGCCAGCTCACCGGGGACAGGGAAGATCAATTCACCCCTCCACTTT. Translated: CASSPGTGKINSPLHF.

The rearrangement uses TRBV13 and TRBJ2-7, with TRBD1 matching 7 bases. CDR3 length: 14 amino acids. Unmatched junction bases numbered 5, after V lost 1 base and J lost 5 bases. Germline CDR1 reads PRHDT; CDR2 reads FYEKMQ (reference sequence). CDR3 sequence (DNA): TGTGCCAGCAGCTTAGCGGCAGGGGGAAACGAGCAGTACTTC. This encodes CASSLAAGGNEQYF.

This clone was counted only a few times. The chain links TRBV27 to TRBJ1-2; D unclear. V dropped 6 bases and J dropped 4 bases, with 12 bases sitting between them. The CDR3 covers 13 residues. Germline lookup yields CDR1 MNHEY and CDR2 SMNVEV (reference sequence). Written as DNA, the CDR3 is TGTGCCAGCAGCCCCGTATCAGGCTATGGCTACACCTTC. As protein: CASSPVSGYGYTF.

This clone was observed a handful of times. CDR3 DNA: TGCAGCGGACAGGGGGGGATCACTGAAGCTTTCTTT. Its protein is CSGQGGITEAFF. The chain combines TRBV29-1 with TRBJ1-1, with 9 bases that match TRBD1. V lost 7 bases and J lost 4; bases outside the gene matches: 4. Germline CDR1 SQVTM, CDR2 ANQGSEA. The CDR3 spans 12 residues.

The rearrangement links TRBV3-1 (or the pseudogene TRBV3-2) to TRBJ1-4; D may be TRBD1 (5 bases). The CDR3 loop spans 14 amino acids. V was pared by 4 bases and J by 1 base, with 7 bases between. The V gene's germline CDR1 is LGHDT and CDR2 YNNKEL (reference sequence). The CDR3 sequence: CASSRRVTNEKLFF. In DNA form, the CDR3 reads TGTGCCAGCAGCCGCAGGGTAACTAATGAAAAACTGTTTTTT.

The chain recombines TRBV7-9 with TRBJ2-7, with 8 bases matching TRBD2. J gave up 2 bases and V 5 bases, and 5 bases lay outside the gene matches. The CDR3 contains 14 residues. Germline-derived CDR1 and CDR2 are SEHNR and FQNEAQ (reference sequence). The CDR3 bases are TGTGCCAGCAGCCCTAGCGGGCATCCCTACGAGCAGTACTTC. Protein: CASSPSGHPYEQYF. The entire variable domain, with the rest obtained from reference TRBV7-9 and TRBJ2-7, is as follows: DTGVSQNPRHKITKRGQNVTFRCDPISEHNRLYWYRQTLGQGPEFLTYFQNEAQLEKSRLLSDRFSAERPKGSFSTLEIQRTEQGDSAMYLCASSPSGHPYEQYFGPGTRLTVT.

The chain joins TRBV2 to TRBJ1-5; 8 nucleotides match TRBD1. Germline CDR1 is SNHLY and CDR2 is FYNNEI. The CDR3 runs 14 residues. Losses at the gene ends were 1 base for V and 14 bases for J; bases not matched to a gene: 10. The CDR3 region has the DNA TGTGCCAGCAGTGAAGGGGGACAGGTCCCTGGTAAGCATTTT. Amino acids: CASSEGGQVPGKHF.

This clone was detected only a few times. The chain carries TRBV10-3 and TRBJ1-2; TRBD1 agrees at 8 bases. Germline values: CDR1 ENHRY, CDR2 SYGVKD. V was pared by 4 bases and J by 6 bases, with 7 bases of the junction left unmatched. The CDR3 runs to 14 residues. Written as DNA, the CDR3 is TGTGCCATCAGTGGACAGGGGAGTTTCGATGGCTACACCTTC. It specifies CAISGQGSFDGYTF.